This TCR beta chain was retrieved from a study of blood T cell repertoires in COVID-19. Study overall: Researchers got acute and convalescent COVID-19 samples from the United States, Italy and Spain.

Seattle's cohort entered during active infection and was followed longitudinally. Trimming removed 4 bases from V and 5 bases from J, with 12 bases in between. Germline CDR1 is SGHDT and CDR2 is YYEEEE. The CDR3 consists of 13 residues. Measured with immunoSEQ multiplex PCR; TCRdb has only the in-frame clones, and not every one. The data contain 250,000 or so clones, around 90% of them singletons. The sample comprised peripheral blood. The rearrangement links TRBV5-6 to TRBJ1-1; no reliable D call. The TCR originated in a man aged 25-45 years with COVID-19, enrolled during active disease. The DNA of the CDR3 is TGTGCCAGCAGCCCGACTCCGTTAACTGAAGCTTTCTTT. It is translated as CASSPTPLTEAFF.